This T cell receptor (beta chain) was recorded in a study of response to subunit inactivated influenza vaccine. Study findings and constraints: The authors suggested that few new T cells are recruited per seasonal influenza vaccination.

CDR3 length: 16 amino acids. Germline CDR1 and CDR2: SGHRS and YFSETQ. The V gene end was trimmed by 4 bases and the J gene end by 2 bases; junction bases not matched to a gene: 8. TCRdb fed the RT-PCR reads into MiXCR, producing one record per CDR3 protein. The table includes roughly 500,000 distinct CDR3 sequences, around 25% detected once. Comment on this clonotype: Antigen: not known.

This rearrangement joins TRBV5-1 to TRBJ1-5; 8 bases fit TRBD1. The clonotype originates from a man aged 50-60 years who received an inactivated influenza vaccine. This specimen consisted of CD4+ T cells sorted from PBMCs, obtained roughly 5 days after vaccination. The chain's CDR3 is CASSAGQGAGNQPQHF. CDR3 DNA: TGCGCCAGCAGCGCCGGACAGGGTGCGGGCAATCAGCCCCAGCATTTT.